The present T cell receptor (beta chain) was sequenced within a study of T-cell memory formation after mild COVID-19. Study at large: TCR clusters were mostly confined to one donor each. The study's findings and limits: CM and EM subsets held most contracting CD4+ clones; EMRA held CD8+ ones. Certain responding clones were present in pre-infection memory, suggesting participation of cross-reactive memory.

A 5'RACE reaction primed in the constant segment made cDNA libraries of TCR alpha and TCR beta, and these carried sample barcodes and UMIs. Via MiXCR, TCRdb re-called the 5' RACE reads, giving one row per CDR3 protein. In the table there are 400,000 to 500,000 distinct CDR3 sequences, approximately 20% of which are singletons. This clonotype has more than one count but fewer than ten. What it recognizes is unknown. Sample: PBMCs or a T cell subset sorted from them (not recorded which). The clonotype originates from an adult woman who had mild COVID-19 (a few samples of this study predate the infection). Cell type and time point are not known.

The CDR3, as DNA: TGTGCCAGCACCTTAGTAAGGGGCGAGCAGTACTTC. Its translation is CASTLVRGEQYF. The chain joins TRBV12-3 or TRBV12-4 to TRBJ2-7; TRBD1 is a possible D gene (5 bases). Trimming took off 7 bases at V and 6 bases at J, with 13 bases between the two ends. CDR3 length equals 12 residues.